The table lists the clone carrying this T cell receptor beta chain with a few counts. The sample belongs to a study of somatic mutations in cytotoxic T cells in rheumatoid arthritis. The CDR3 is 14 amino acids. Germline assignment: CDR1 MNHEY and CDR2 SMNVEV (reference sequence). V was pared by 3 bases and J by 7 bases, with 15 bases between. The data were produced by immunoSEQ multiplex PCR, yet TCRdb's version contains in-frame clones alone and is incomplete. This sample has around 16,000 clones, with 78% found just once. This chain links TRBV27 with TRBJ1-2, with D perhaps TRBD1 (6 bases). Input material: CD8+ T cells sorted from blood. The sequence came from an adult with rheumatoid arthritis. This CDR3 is CASSLAGDVGGYTF. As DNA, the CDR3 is TGTGCCAGCAGTTTGGCAGGGGATGTTGGTGGCTACACCTTC.